This is a list of T cell receptor beta chains from one sample in a study of blood T cells in healthy people across ages. Each CDR3 protein gets one entry after TCRdb re-called the 5' RACE reads with MiXCR. In the table there are about 900,000 distinct CDR3 sequences, under 50% of which are singletons. Sequenced input: blood. These receptors originate from a man aged 25-45 years in good health. CDR3s include the opening cysteine and the closing phenylalanine or tryptophan. The order of the fields is J gene, V gene, CDR3 length, CDR3 protein.

j_call: TRBJ1-6
v_call: TRBV4-2
cdr3_length: 14
cdr3_aa: CASSDHGPGPPLHF

j_call: TRBJ2-7
v_call: TRBV7-2
cdr3_length: 14
cdr3_aa: CASSLAVAEEAQYF

j_call: TRBJ1-2
v_call: TRBV20-1
cdr3_length: 14
cdr3_aa: CSARDSGARYGYTF

j_call: TRBJ2-3
v_call: TRBV20-1
cdr3_length: 14
cdr3_aa: CSALTGESADTQYF

j_call: TRBJ2-7
v_call: TRBV6-2/TRBV6-3
cdr3_length: 14
cdr3_aa: CASRVTGAGYEQYF

j_call: TRBJ1-1
v_call: TRBV6-1
cdr3_length: 13
cdr3_aa: CAFALGGGTEAFF

j_call: TRBJ2-7
v_call: TRBV7-9
cdr3_length: 14
cdr3_aa: CASSLVETDYEQYF

j_call: TRBJ1-5
v_call: TRBV6-4
cdr3_length: 14
cdr3_aa: CASSDGTGNQPQHF

j_call: TRBJ1-2
v_call: TRBV3-1
cdr3_length: 15
cdr3_aa: CASSQVRTANYGYTF

j_call: TRBJ1-2
v_call: TRBV29-1
cdr3_length: 13
cdr3_aa: CSVPAGTAYGYTF

j_call: TRBJ1-2
v_call: TRBV5-1
cdr3_length: 15
cdr3_aa: CASSLVDRLGPGYTF

j_call: TRBJ2-2
v_call: TRBV5-1
cdr3_length: 16
cdr3_aa: CASSLSEIRRSGELFF

j_call: TRBJ2-5
v_call: TRBV9
cdr3_length: 14
cdr3_aa: CASSVGRAEETQYF

j_call: TRBJ2-5
v_call: TRBV20-1
cdr3_length: 15
cdr3_aa: CSAPRRAGYQETQYF

j_call: TRBJ2-7
v_call: TRBV4-1
cdr3_length: 14
cdr3_aa: CASSQKDFSYEQYF

j_call: TRBJ2-1
v_call: TRBV4-1
cdr3_length: 17
cdr3_aa: CASSQDRAGVGPNEQFF

j_call: TRBJ1-6
v_call: TRBV6-5
cdr3_length: 16
cdr3_aa: CASSYEGTGKNSPLHF

j_call: TRBJ2-6
v_call: TRBV14
cdr3_length: 19
cdr3_aa: CASSQVYGSLNSGANVLTF

j_call: TRBJ1-2
v_call: TRBV28
cdr3_length: 12
cdr3_aa: CASSPLHYGYTF

j_call: TRBJ1-5
v_call: TRBV21-1
cdr3_length: 19
cdr3_aa: CASSKGLRGRSFSNQPQHF

j_call: TRBJ1-2
v_call: TRBV21-1
cdr3_length: 16
cdr3_aa: CASSRSPQGRVVGYTF

j_call: TRBJ2-5
v_call: TRBV3-1
cdr3_length: 16
cdr3_aa: CASSQDLVGNRETQYF

j_call: TRBJ1-2
v_call: TRBV20-1
cdr3_length: 14
cdr3_aa: CSAGQGAANYGYTF

j_call: TRBJ1-2
v_call: TRBV11-2
cdr3_length: 15
cdr3_aa: CASSLDPTGYYGYTF